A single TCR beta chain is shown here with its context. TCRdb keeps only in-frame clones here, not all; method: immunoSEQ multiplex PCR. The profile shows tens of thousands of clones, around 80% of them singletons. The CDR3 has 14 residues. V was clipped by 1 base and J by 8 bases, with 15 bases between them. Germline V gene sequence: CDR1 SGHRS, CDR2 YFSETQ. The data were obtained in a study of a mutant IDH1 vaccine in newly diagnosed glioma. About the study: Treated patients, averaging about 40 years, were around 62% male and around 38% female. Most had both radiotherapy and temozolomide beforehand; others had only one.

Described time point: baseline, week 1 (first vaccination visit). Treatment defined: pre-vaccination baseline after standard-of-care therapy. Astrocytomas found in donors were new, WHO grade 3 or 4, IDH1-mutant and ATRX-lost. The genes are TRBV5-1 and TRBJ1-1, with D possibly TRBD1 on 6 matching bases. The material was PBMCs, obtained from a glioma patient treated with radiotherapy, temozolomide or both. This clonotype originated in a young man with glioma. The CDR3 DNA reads TGCGCCAGCAGCTTGATAGGGGCGGGGGCCGAAGCTTTCTTT. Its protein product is CASSLIGAGAEAFF.